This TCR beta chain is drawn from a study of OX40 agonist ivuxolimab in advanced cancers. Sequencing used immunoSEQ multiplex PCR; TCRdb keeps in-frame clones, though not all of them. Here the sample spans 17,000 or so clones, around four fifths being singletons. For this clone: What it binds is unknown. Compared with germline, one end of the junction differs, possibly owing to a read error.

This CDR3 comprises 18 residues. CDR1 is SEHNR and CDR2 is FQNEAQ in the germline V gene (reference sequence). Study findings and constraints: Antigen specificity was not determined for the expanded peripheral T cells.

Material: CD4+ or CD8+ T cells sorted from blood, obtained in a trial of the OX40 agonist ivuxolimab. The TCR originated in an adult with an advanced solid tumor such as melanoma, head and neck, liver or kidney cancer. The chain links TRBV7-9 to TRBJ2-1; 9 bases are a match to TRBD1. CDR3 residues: CASSIASGTGTLYNEQFF. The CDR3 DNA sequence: TGTGCCAGCAGCATAGCCTCCGGGACAGGGACCCTCTACAATGAGCAGTTCTTC.